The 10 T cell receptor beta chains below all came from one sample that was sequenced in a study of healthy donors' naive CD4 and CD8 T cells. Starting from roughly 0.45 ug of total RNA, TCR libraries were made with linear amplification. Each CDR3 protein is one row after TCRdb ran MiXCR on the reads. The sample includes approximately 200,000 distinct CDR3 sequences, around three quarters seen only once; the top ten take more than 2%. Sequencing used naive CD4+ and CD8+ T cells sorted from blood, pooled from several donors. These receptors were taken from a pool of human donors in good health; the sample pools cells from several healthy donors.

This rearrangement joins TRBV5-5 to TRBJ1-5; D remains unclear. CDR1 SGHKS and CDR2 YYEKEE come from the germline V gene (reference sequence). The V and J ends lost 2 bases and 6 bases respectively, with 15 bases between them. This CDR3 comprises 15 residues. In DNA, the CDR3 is TGTGCCAGCAGCTTCGCGGGAATCGGGAGTCAGCCCCAGCATTTT. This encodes CASSFAGIGSQPQHF.

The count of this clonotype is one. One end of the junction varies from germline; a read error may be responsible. Here the CDR3 DNA reads TGTGCCAGCAGTTACTCAGGAGGGGGAACCTACAATGGGCAGTTCTTC. Translating it yields CASSYSGGGTYNGQFF. This chain connects TRBV6-5 to TRBJ2-1, with D perhaps being TRBD1 or TRBD2 (6 bases each). CDR3 size: 16 residues. The germline V gene has CDR1 MNHEY and CDR2 SVGAGI.

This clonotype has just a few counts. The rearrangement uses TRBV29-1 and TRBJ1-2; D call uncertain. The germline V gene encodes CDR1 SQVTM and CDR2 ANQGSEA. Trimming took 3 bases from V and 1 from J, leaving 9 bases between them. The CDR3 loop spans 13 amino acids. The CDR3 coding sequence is TGCAGCGTTGACTTTCGGGATAACTATGGCTACACCTTC. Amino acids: CSVDFRDNYGYTF. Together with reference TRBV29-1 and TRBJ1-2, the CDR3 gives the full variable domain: SAVISQKPSRDICQRGTSLTIQCQVDSQVTMMFWYRQQPGQSLTLIATANQGSEATYESGFVIDKFPISRPNLTFSTLTVSNMSPEDSSIYLCSVDFRDNYGYTFGSGTRLTVV.

CDR3 protein: CASSLGQGNTGELFF. The CDR3 nucleotides are TGCGCCAGCAGCTTGGGACAGGGGAACACCGGGGAGCTGTTTTTT. V is TRBV5-1 and J is TRBJ2-2, with 7 bases aligning to TRBD1. This CDR3 has 15 residues. Looked up from germline, CDR1 is SGHRS and CDR2 is YFSETQ. J gave up 1 base and V 0 bases, and 0 bases lay outside the gene matches. Together with reference TRBV5-1 and TRBJ2-2, the CDR3 gives the full variable domain: KAGVTQTPRYLIKTRGQQVTLSCSPISGHRSVSWYQQTPGQGLQFLFEYFSETQRNKGNFPGRFSGRQFSNSRSEMNVSTLELGDSALYLCASSLGQGNTGELFFGEGSRLTVL.

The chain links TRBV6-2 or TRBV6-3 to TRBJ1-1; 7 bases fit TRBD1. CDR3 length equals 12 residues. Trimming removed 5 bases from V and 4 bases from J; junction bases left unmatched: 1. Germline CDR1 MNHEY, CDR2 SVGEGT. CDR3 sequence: CASSRDSTEAFF. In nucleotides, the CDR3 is TGTGCCAGCAGTCGGGACAGCACTGAAGCTTTCTTT.

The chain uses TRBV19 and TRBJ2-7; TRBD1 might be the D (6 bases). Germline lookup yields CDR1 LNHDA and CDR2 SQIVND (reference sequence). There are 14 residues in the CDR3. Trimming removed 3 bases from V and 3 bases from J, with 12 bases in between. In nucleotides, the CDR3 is TGTGCCAGTAGTATGGGGGCAGGGGTCTACGAGCAGTACTTC. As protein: CASSMGAGVYEQYF.

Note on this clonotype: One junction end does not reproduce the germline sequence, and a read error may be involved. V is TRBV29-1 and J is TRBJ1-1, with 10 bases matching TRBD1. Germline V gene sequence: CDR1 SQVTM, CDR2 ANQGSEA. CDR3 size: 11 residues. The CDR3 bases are TGCAGGGGGGACAGGGGTGCTGAACCTTTCTTT. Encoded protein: CRGDRGAEPFF.

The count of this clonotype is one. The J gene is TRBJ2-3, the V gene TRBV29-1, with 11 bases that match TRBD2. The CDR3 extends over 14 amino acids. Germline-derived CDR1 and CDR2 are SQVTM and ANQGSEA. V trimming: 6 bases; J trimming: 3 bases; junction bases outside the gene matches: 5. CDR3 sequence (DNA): TGCAGCGTCTCCACTAGCGGGAGAACAGATACGCAGTATTTT. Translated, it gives CSVSTSGRTDTQYF.

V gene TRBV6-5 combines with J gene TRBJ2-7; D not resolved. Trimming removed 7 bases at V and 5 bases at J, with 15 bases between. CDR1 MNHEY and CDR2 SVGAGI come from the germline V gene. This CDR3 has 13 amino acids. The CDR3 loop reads CASTTTRWDEQYF. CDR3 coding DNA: TGTGCCAGCACCACGACTCGTTGGGACGAGCAGTACTTC.

In DNA, the CDR3 is TGTGCCAGCAGTTACTCACCGGACATGAACACTGAAGCTTTCTTT. Translated, it gives CASSYSPDMNTEAFF. J is TRBJ1-1 and V is TRBV6-2 or TRBV6-3; tentative D call: TRBD1 (5 bases). V gave up 0 bases and J gave up 0 bases, with 8 bases separating them. CDR1 MNHEY and CDR2 SVGEGT come from the germline V gene. This CDR3 has 15 amino acids.